Sequencing of this T cell receptor beta chain was carried out in a study of beta chain features in type 1 diabetes. In germline, CDR1 is SQVTM, CDR2 ANQGSEA. V lost 4 bases and J lost 5; bases outside the gene matches: 11. CDR3 length: 16 residues. This clone was observed a few times. The authors reverse transcribed all of the isolated RNA, so sequencing captured expressed TCRB transcripts. Profiled with immunoSEQ multiplex PCR; TCRdb holds only in-frame clones, not every one. The repertoire holds around 40,000 clones, with about 51% as singletons. The J gene is TRBJ2-1, the V gene TRBV29-1; TRBD2 matches at 10 bases. The material sequenced was Tregs from blood. The receptor was isolated from a woman between 18 and 29 years old in good health. CDR3 loop: CSVGRFSGGTNNEQFF. The DNA of the CDR3 is TGCAGCGTTGGCCGATTTAGCGGGGGGACGAACAATGAGCAGTTCTTC.